Ten or more counts support the clone carrying this T cell receptor (delta chain). Both TRG and TRD chains were sequenced from each sorted sample. TCRdb used CATT to re-call clones from the multiplex PCR reads. The sample records under 65,000 delta-chain clones, 1.5% to 2% being singletons. This sample was taken from a study of γδ T cells in repeated Plasmodium falciparum infection. Looking at the study overall: The natural-infection arm compared Malian children under seasonal malaria with matched Australian children. Each infection was followed by sampling at 21 days, plus baseline and some pre-infection draws.

Gammadelta T cells were flow-sorted from PBMC into Vgamma9/Vdelta2+ and Vdelta2-negative populations for bulk analysis. The V gene's germline CDR1 is TSWWSYY and CDR2 QGS. Trimming shortened V by 1 base and J by 1 base, and 16 bases separated the two germline ends. The CDR3 length is 16 residues. The V gene is TRDV1, the J gene TRDJ4, with a tentative D call TRDD2 (5 bases). The specimen was gamma-delta T cells from blood. The TCR comes from a pool of human donors (malaria-infected and uninfected, not separated). The CDR3 coding sequence is TGTGCTCTTGGGGAACGTCCCTTCAGAGAAAACAGACCCCTGATCTTT. This translates into CALGERPFRENRPLIF.